The present entry profiles one T cell receptor beta chain with its context. Its antigen is unknown. This sample stems from a study of cytomegalovirus exposure and HLA in healthy donors. General study results and limits: The study found most TCR sequences rare, yet found some public TCRs in many donors. Listed as cytomegalovirus-associated were 150 to 200 TCR beta chains. As was reported, the classifier diagnosed cytomegalovirus status with high specificity and sensitivity.

The V gene lost 0 bases and the J gene lost 4 bases, with 21 bases spanning the gap. This CDR3 is built from 18 residues. The germline V gene has CDR1 MGHRA and CDR2 YSYEKL. The data were produced by immunoSEQ multiplex PCR, yet TCRdb's version contains in-frame clones alone and is incomplete. Of approximately 82,000 clones in the sample, 93% are singletons; the top ten hold approximately 0.69%. The clonotype comes from a man between 18 and 29 years old in good health and CMV-seronegative. The material sequenced was PBMCs. V gene TRBV4-1 combines with J gene TRBJ1-2; a possible D gene is TRBD1 (6 bases). The CDR3 loop reads CASSQDEGRGSASYGYTF. The CDR3 region has the DNA TGCGCCAGCAGCCAAGATGAGGGCAGGGGAAGTGCGAGCTATGGCTACACCTTC.